A selection of T cell receptor beta chains follows, all from one sample in a study of CXCR3-negative and CXCR3-positive naive CD8 T cells. TCRdb reprocessed the 5' RACE reads; each CDR3 protein has one entry and no DNA is given. There are 70,000 to 100,000 distinct CDR3 sequences in the sample, with over 1.5% held by the top ten. The sequenced sample consisted of naive CXCR3- CD8+ T cells from blood. The receptors come from a human donor in good health. Some clones in this sample may be carry-over from other donors' samples. Both conserved end residues are part of each CDR3. Each record gives: V gene, CDR3 length, J gene, CDR3 protein.

V: TRBV29-1
length: 13
J: TRBJ2-7
CDR3: CSVYRDSTYEQYF

V: TRBV27
length: 16
J: TRBJ2-3
CDR3: CASSFRLADITDTQYF

V: TRBV9
length: 15
J: TRBJ2-1
CDR3: CASSVSESSYNEQFF

V: TRBV5-4
length: 11
J: TRBJ2-7
CDR3: CASSSKLEQYF

V: TRBV4-3
length: 16
J: TRBJ2-7
CDR3: CASSQDGDSLTYEQYF

V: TRBV4-2
length: 11
J: TRBJ2-1
CDR3: CASSREDEQFF

V: TRBV29-1
length: 14
J: TRBJ2-7
CDR3: CSAETGTGRAEQYF

V: TRBV29-1
length: 13
J: TRBJ1-1
CDR3: CSVEKRGLYEAFF

V: TRBV29-1
length: 14
J: TRBJ2-5
CDR3: CSVGGGVFGETQYF

V: TRBV19
length: 14
J: TRBJ2-7
CDR3: CASSITGASYEQYF

V: TRBV4-3
length: 14
J: TRBJ2-7
CDR3: CASSQDRYLDEQYF

V: TRBV2
length: 18
J: TRBJ2-5
CDR3: CASGSGPTGSTEQETQYF

V: TRBV28
length: 13
J: TRBJ2-7
CDR3: CASKGSPADEQYF

V: TRBV28
length: 16
J: TRBJ2-1
CDR3: CASMTNGPTGFGEQFF

V: TRBV12-3/TRBV12-4
length: 16
J: TRBJ2-1
CDR3: CASRPAGGQGHNEQFF

V: TRBV10-3
length: 13
J: TRBJ2-7
CDR3: CAISAGYSDEQYF

V: TRBV15
length: 21
J: TRBJ2-1
CDR3: CATSRALLQSVDELAFNEQFF

V: TRBV6-2/TRBV6-3
length: 13
J: TRBJ2-7
CDR3: CASSYRLFNEQYF

V: TRBV12-3/TRBV12-4
length: 17
J: TRBJ2-3
CDR3: CASSLAKLAAGTDTQYF

V: TRBV4-2
length: 15
J: TRBJ2-3
CDR3: CASSQERGGPDTQYF

V: TRBV29-1
length: 16
J: TRBJ2-2
CDR3: CSVEDRGLSNTGELFF

V: TRBV12-3/TRBV12-4
length: 13
J: TRBJ2-7
CDR3: CASSTGPYGEQYF

V: TRBV5-1
length: 13
J: TRBJ2-7
CDR3: CASSSRSNHEQYF

V: TRBV28
length: 15
J: TRBJ1-3
CDR3: CASSLLQNAGNTIYF

V: TRBV28
length: 16
J: TRBJ1-3
CDR3: CASSFGINLSGNTIYF

V: TRBV20-1
length: 12
J: TRBJ1-1
CDR3: CSARGGNTEAFF

V: TRBV29-1
length: 12
J: TRBJ2-5
CDR3: CSPTRTEETQYF

V: TRBV7-9
length: 15
J: TRBJ2-2
CDR3: CASREHRELVGELFF

V: TRBV12-3/TRBV12-4
length: 17
J: TRBJ2-7
CDR3: CASSLFLSSDRGYEQYF

V: TRBV7-9
length: 14
J: TRBJ2-7
CDR3: CASSEPGAGDEQYF

V: TRBV3-1
length: 14
J: TRBJ2-3
CDR3: CASSQTGRTDTQYF

V: TRBV4-2
length: 18
J: TRBJ2-7
CDR3: CASSQDRLAGQEGYEQYF

V: TRBV12-3/TRBV12-4
length: 15
J: TRBJ2-1
CDR3: CASSTLLRAYNEQFF

V: TRBV14
length: 15
J: TRBJ2-1
CDR3: CASSQDISGYNEQFF

V: TRBV3-1
length: 12
J: TRBJ2-1
CDR3: CASTTTEAEQLF

V: TRBV2
length: 14
J: TRBJ1-5
CDR3: CASSEGQGGQPQHF

V: TRBV20-1
length: 16
J: TRBJ1-2
CDR3: CSASWDRAQTNCGYTF

V: TRBV29-1
length: 14
J: TRBJ2-1
CDR3: CSVVAGGSYNEQFF

V: TRBV6-5
length: 15
J: TRBJ2-2
CDR3: CASSYGAGNTGELFF

V: TRBV6-2/TRBV6-3
length: 12
J: TRBJ2-1
CDR3: CASSSGYNEQFF

V: TRBV7-9
length: 12
J: TRBJ2-7
CDR3: CASSSPADEQYF

V: TRBV12-3/TRBV12-4
length: 15
J: TRBJ1-6
CDR3: CASSSPMGALSTLHF

V: TRBV4-2
length: 11
J: TRBJ2-7
CDR3: CASSHGGEQYF

V: TRBV4-1
length: 14
J: TRBJ2-7
CDR3: CASSQGDLSYEQYF

V: TRBV7-8
length: 15
J: TRBJ1-1
CDR3: CASSWDLWGNTEAFF

V: TRBV29-1
length: 14
J: TRBJ2-5
CDR3: CSVEGGANQETQYF

V: TRBV12-3/TRBV12-4
length: 14
J: TRBJ2-3
CDR3: CASSPAGGTDTQYF

V: TRBV7-3
length: 16
J: TRBJ2-3
CDR3: CASSTPGGGGTDTQYF

V: TRBV9
length: 15
J: TRBJ2-3
CDR3: CASSVGGLAMDTQYF

V: TRBV19
length: 14
J: TRBJ2-1
CDR3: CASSIAAGYNEQFF

V: TRBV7-9
length: 15
J: TRBJ2-1
CDR3: CASSLASGGADEQFF

V: TRBV2
length: 15
J: TRBJ1-5
CDR3: CASKALTGGTQPQHF

V: TRBV12-3/TRBV12-4
length: 16
J: TRBJ2-3
CDR3: CASSSWIDRGTDTQYF

V: TRBV28
length: 14
J: TRBJ2-7
CDR3: CASSARDRHYEQYF

V: TRBV28
length: 15
J: TRBJ2-1
CDR3: CASSILAGEYNEQFF